This TCR beta chain came from a study of blood T cell repertoires in COVID-19. The wider study: Samples came from the United States, Italy and Spain, spanning acute and convalescent COVID-19. Nucleic acid was either cDNA or gDNA, and it came from T cells, B-cell-depleted T cells, or PBMCs.

Under the authors' procedure: Researchers report that nucleated cell counts were estimated from reference gene primer amplification. The protocol was immunoSEQ multiplex PCR, while the TCRdb copy is restricted to in-frame clones and leaves out a portion. From that table come the V and J calls and clone size; the DNA was used to work out D and trimming. The table has 95,000 to 150,000 clones, 80% to 90% seen once. Specimen: peripheral blood. The receptor was derived from a human donor in a cohort sampled during active COVID-19.

DNA for the CDR3: TGTGCCAGCGGCCGTGTGGGGCCCTCCACAGATACGCAGTATTTT. It specifies CASGRVGPSTDTQYF. This rearrangement joins TRBV2 to TRBJ2-3; maybe TRBD1 (5 bases). The CDR3 is 15 residues long. Germline values: CDR1 SNHLY, CDR2 FYNNEI. The V end was cut by 8 bases, the J end by 2 bases, with 17 bases between. Supplemented by reference TRBV2 and TRBJ2-3, the full variable domain reads EPEVTQTPSHQVTQMGQEVILRCVPISNHLYFYWYRQILGQKVEFLVSFYNNEISEKSEIFDDQFSVERPDGSNFTLKIRSTKLEDSAMYFCASGRVGPSTDTQYFGPGTRLTVL.